This TCR beta chain was captured in a study of cytomegalovirus exposure and HLA in healthy donors. Study-wide results and limits: Cytomegalovirus status, reportedly, was diagnosed with high specificity and sensitivity by the classifier.

Both 60 Vbeta primers and 13 Jbeta primers went into the PCR. Only in-frame clones appear in the TCRdb table, and some are missing; sequencing was by immunoSEQ multiplex PCR. Seen in this sample are fewer than 150,000 clones; the ten most common clones hold 2.7%. Germline V gives CDR1 SEHNR, CDR2 FQNEAQ (reference sequence). Trimming left V 1 base short and J 4 bases short, with 10 bases between. The CDR3 sequence is 14 residues long. Worth noting for this clone: Its antigen is still unknown.

The chain is built from TRBV7-9 and TRBJ1-1; D is undetermined. Source material: PBMCs. This TCR was recovered from a man aged 40-49 years in good health and CMV-seronegative. In nucleotides, the CDR3 is TGTGCCAGCAGCTTAGGGGTATGGAGCACTGAAGCTTTCTTT. It codes for CASSLGVWSTEAFF.